What follows are 25 T cell receptor beta chains derived from one specimen sequenced in a study of blood T cell repertoires in COVID-19. Generated by immunoSEQ multiplex PCR, the TCRdb table keeps only in-frame clones and is missing some. The sample lists 100,000 to 150,000 clones, about 94% seen once, with 2.1% in the top ten. Input material: peripheral blood. These receptors were collected from a man aged 50-59 years with COVID-19, enrolled during active disease.

The chain is built from TRBV7-2 and TRBJ2-1; D possibly corresponds to TRBD2 (5 bases). The germline V gene encodes CDR1 SGHTA and CDR2 FQGNSA. This CDR3 spans 16 amino acids. The V and J ends lost 1 base and 2 bases respectively, with 12 bases between them. Here the CDR3 reads CASSLDSAGAYNEQFF. CDR3 sequence (DNA): TGTGCCAGCAGCTTAGACTCTGCGGGCGCCTACAATGAGCAGTTCTTC.

The chain joins TRBV27 to TRBJ2-3, with a possible D match to TRBD1 (5 bases). Trimming cost V 2 bases and J 2 bases, with 8 bases left between them. Germline CDR1 is MNHEY and CDR2 is SMNVEV (reference sequence). CDR3 length: 14 amino acids. This CDR3 is CASSLQGYTDTQYF. CDR3 DNA: TGTGCCAGCAGTTTACAGGGCTACACAGATACGCAGTATTTT.

The CDR3 nucleotides read TGTGCCAGCAGTTACACATTTGACTTCTATGGCTACACCTTC. The encoded protein is CASSYTFDFYGYTF. The V and J genes are TRBV6-2 or TRBV6-3 and TRBJ1-2; D uncertain. CDR3 size: 14 residues. Per the germline V gene, CDR1 is MNHEY and CDR2 is SVGEGT. Trimming stripped 2 bases from V and 4 bases from J, with 11 bases between.

The chain has TRBV5-1 and TRBJ1-2; the match to TRBD1 covers 9 bases. There are 15 residues in the CDR3. The V segment lost 4 bases and the J segment 4 bases; nucleotides outside the gene matches: 8. Germline V gene sequence: CDR1 SGHRS, CDR2 YFSETQ. The CDR3: CASSPTGTGSYGYTF. Written as DNA, the CDR3 is TGCGCCAGCAGCCCAACCGGGACAGGGAGCTATGGCTACACCTTC.

This clone has only a few counts. This chain connects TRBV5-1 to TRBJ1-1; D not resolved. Deletions cut 2 bases from V and 0 bases from J, with 8 bases between. CDR3 size: 14 residues. Per the germline V gene, CDR1 is SGHRS and CDR2 is YFSETQ. As DNA, the CDR3 is TGCGCCAGCAGCTTCATCCAGATGAACACTGAAGCTTTCTTT. Amino acids: CASSFIQMNTEAFF.

This clone has just one count. The chain is built from TRBV5-4 and TRBJ2-7, with D maybe TRBD1 (6 bases). The germline gives CDR1 SGHNT, CDR2 YYREEE (reference sequence). The V end lost 0 bases, the J end lost 5 bases, and 21 bases lay between the germline ends. The CDR3 runs 17 residues. CDR3 in amino acids: CASSLVGRGKFEDEQYF. CDR3 nucleotides: TGTGCCAGCAGCTTGGTGGGCAGGGGAAAATTTGAGGACGAGCAGTACTTC.

The chain employs TRBV2 and TRBJ2-1, with TRBD2 matching over 9 bases. Looked up from germline, CDR1 is SNHLY and CDR2 is FYNNEI. The CDR3 length is 15 residues. J was trimmed by 1 base and V by 6 bases; bases with no gene match: 4. CDR3 nucleotides: TGTGCCAGCAGGCAGGGACTAGCATCCTACAATGAGCAGTTCTTC. Protein product: CASRQGLASYNEQFF.

V is TRBV4-1 and J is TRBJ1-5; a possible D gene is TRBD1 (5 bases). Germline CDR1 and CDR2: MGHRA and YSYEKL. With 1 base removed from V and 6 bases from J, the gap between germline ends came to 16 bases. This CDR3 spans 16 amino acids. In DNA, the CDR3 is TGCGCCAGCAGCCAAGTCTGGGGGGAGAGGAGTCAGCCCCAGCATTTT. Residues: CASSQVWGERSQPQHF.

V is TRBV18 and J is TRBJ1-4; maybe TRBD1 (5 bases). The CDR3 is 17 amino acids. Germline CDR1 and CDR2: KGHSH and LQKENI. V dropped 4 bases and J dropped 0 bases, with 15 bases sitting between them. In DNA form, the CDR3 reads TGTGCCAGCTCACTTTCCCGGGACTATGCAACTAATGAAAAACTGTTTTTT. This codes for CASSLSRDYATNEKLFF.

The V call is TRBV6-6, the J call TRBJ1-1, with unresolved D. The CDR3 consists of 12 residues. The V and J ends lost 4 bases and 5 bases respectively, with 8 bases between them. From germline, CDR1 is MNHNY and CDR2 SVGAGI (reference sequence). The CDR3 DNA sequence: TGTGCCAGCAGTTTACTCGAGACTGAAGCTTTCTTT. This translates into CASSLLETEAFF.

The chain couples TRBV28 to TRBJ1-5; no firm D call. The germline gives CDR1 MDHEN, CDR2 SYDVKM. This CDR3 contains 12 residues. Trimming removed 8 bases at V and 5 bases at J, with 10 bases between. Written as DNA, the CDR3 is TGTGCCAGCGGGAGTCCCCATCAGCCCCAGCATTTT. Protein product: CASGSPHQPQHF.

V gene TRBV4-1 combines with J gene TRBJ1-5; 7 bases map to TRBD1. V shed 6 bases and J 7 bases; nucleotides not matched to a gene: 9. The CDR3 sequence is 14 residues long. In germline, CDR1 is MGHRA, CDR2 YSYEKL. The CDR3: CASSLDREFQPQHF. The CDR3 nucleotides read TGCGCCAGCAGTCTCGACAGGGAATTCCAGCCCCAGCATTTT.

V gene TRBV27 combines with J gene TRBJ1-2; D is unresolved. Trimming cost V 6 bases and J 6 bases, with 8 bases left between them. CDR1 and CDR2 from the germline V gene are MNHEY and SMNVEV (reference sequence). CDR3 size: 11 residues. CDR3 nucleotide sequence: TGTGCCAGCAGCGCGGGTGATGGCTACACCTTC. Its translation is CASSAGDGYTF.

This chain connects TRBV11-1 to TRBJ2-1; D unresolved. The CDR3 extends over 15 amino acids. Germline CDR1 is SGHAT and CDR2 is FQDESV (reference sequence). The V gene lost 1 base and the J gene lost 0 bases, with 7 bases spanning the gap. The CDR3 here is CASSLEQNSYNEQFF. Written as DNA, the CDR3 is TGTGCCAGCAGCTTAGAACAGAACTCCTACAATGAGCAGTTCTTC.

CDR3 sequence (DNA): TGTGCTCACAGGTCCTCTAGCACAGATACGCAGTATTTT. It encodes CAHRSSSTDTQYF. V and J are TRBV19 and TRBJ2-3, with a tentative D call TRBD1 (5 bases). The CDR3 extends over 13 amino acids. Germline CDR1 is LNHDA and CDR2 is SQIVND (reference sequence). The full variable domain, rest sourced from reference TRBV19 and TRBJ2-3, is DGGITQSPKYLFRKEGQNVTLSCEQNLNHDAMYWYRQDPGQGLRLIYYSQIVNDFQKGDIAEGYSVSREKKESFPLTVTSAQKNPTAFYLCAHRSSSTDTQYFGPGTRLTVL.

The chain uses TRBV7-9 and TRBJ2-1; 7 bases are a match to TRBD1. This CDR3 is built from 14 residues. The junction had 7 bases not matched to a gene; V was cut back by 4 bases and J by 7 bases. CDR1 is SEHNR, CDR2 FQNEAQ, per germline (reference sequence). In DNA form, the CDR3 reads TGTGCCAGCAGCTCCCGAGGACAGGATAATGAGCAGTTCTTC. This sequence encodes CASSSRGQDNEQFF.

The chain joins TRBV28 to TRBJ2-1; D gene ambiguous. Trimming took 2 bases from V and 4 from J, leaving 9 bases between them. CDR1 is MDHEN and CDR2 is SYDVKM in the germline V gene. The CDR3 runs to 14 residues. In nucleotides, the CDR3 is TGTGCCAGCAGTTTACAGGATTTTTACAATGAGCAGTTCTTC. This encodes CASSLQDFYNEQFF.

This chain joins TRBV5-1 and TRBJ2-3, with 8 bases lining up with TRBD1. There are 15 residues in the CDR3. Germline CDR1 reads SGHRS; CDR2 reads YFSETQ. Trimming removed 4 bases from V and 0 bases from J; junction bases left unmatched: 4. CDR3 sequence: CASSRDRISTDTQYF. DNA for the CDR3: TGCGCCAGCAGCCGGGACAGGATTAGCACAGATACGCAGTATTTT.

The chain links TRBV18 to TRBJ1-4, with 10 bases aligning to TRBD1. CDR1 and CDR2 (germline): KGHSH, LQKENI. V lost 2 bases to trimming and J lost 9 bases; unmatched junction nucleotides: 9. The CDR3 is 16 amino acids. In nucleotides, the CDR3 is TGTGCCAGCTCACCAGCCGTGGGGACAGGGGTTCAAAAACTGTTTTTT. Encoded protein: CASSPAVGTGVQKLFF.

The chain combines TRBV7-3 with TRBJ2-2; no definite D call. CDR3 size: 13 residues. The germline gives CDR1 SGHTA, CDR2 FQGTGA. The V end was cut by 2 bases, the J end by 6 bases, with 7 bases between. The CDR3 is CASSLQVAGELFF. DNA for the CDR3: TGTGCCAGCAGCTTACAGGTAGCCGGGGAGCTGTTTTTT.

The rearrangement uses TRBV5-1 and TRBJ2-3; 12 nucleotides match TRBD1. The germline V gene encodes CDR1 SGHRS and CDR2 YFSETQ. The CDR3 is 16 residues long. V shed 5 bases and J 5 bases; nucleotides not matched to a gene: 9. The CDR3 bases are TGCGCCAGCAGATACTGGGACAGGGGGCAAGGAGATACGCAGTATTTT. Protein: CASRYWDRGQGDTQYF.

V and J are TRBV25-1 and TRBJ1-1; tentatively, D is TRBD1 (5 bases). Germline V gene data show CDR1 as MGHDK and CDR2 as SYGVNS. The V end lost 1 base, the J end lost 5 bases, and 11 bases lay between the germline ends. The CDR3 loop spans 14 amino acids. Here the CDR3 DNA reads TGTGCCAGCAGTGAATCAACAGGCCGGACTGAAGCTTTCTTT. Amino acid sequence: CASSESTGRTEAFF.

The rearrangement links TRBV10-3 to TRBJ2-3; 10 nucleotides match TRBD2. This CDR3 has 14 amino acids. Looked up from germline, CDR1 is ENHRY and CDR2 is SYGVKD. The junction had 7 bases not matched to a gene; V was cut back by 10 bases and J by 3 bases. CDR3 bases: TGTGCCACCAAAGCGGGAGGGCCAACAGATACGCAGTATTTT. It translates to CATKAGGPTDTQYF.

CDR3 in amino acids: CASSSTGGEENQPQHF. The CDR3 DNA is TGTGCCAGCAGCTCGACAGGGGGCGAAGAAAATCAGCCCCAGCATTTT. V gene TRBV4-2 combines with J gene TRBJ1-5; 10 bases are a match to TRBD1. Germline V gene lookup returns CDR1 LGHNA and CDR2 YNFKEQ. Losses at the gene ends were 5 bases for V and 4 bases for J; bases not matched to a gene: 8. The CDR3 consists of 16 residues.

The V call is TRBV6-5, the J call TRBJ1-1; 7 bases line up with TRBD1. With V trimmed by 0 bases and J by 5 bases, 6 bases remained unmatched. Germline V CDR1 and CDR2: MNHEY, SVGAGI. This CDR3 is built from 15 residues. CDR3 sequence reads: CASSYSGRGRTEAFF. The CDR3 coding sequence is TGTGCCAGCAGTTACTCGGGCAGGGGGAGGACTGAAGCTTTCTTT.